These 10 T cell receptor beta chains share one sample of origin, sequenced in a study of T cell changes during pregnancy in multiple sclerosis. Sequencing used immunoSEQ multiplex PCR; TCRdb keeps in-frame clones, though not all of them. The sample yields tens of thousands of clones, about 94% seen once. The sequencing used peripheral blood, collected in the third trimester of pregnancy. All receptors come from a female donor with multiple sclerosis, enrolled in a pregnancy study.

The chain has TRBV9 and TRBJ2-2; the match to TRBD2 covers 8 bases. The germline V gene has CDR1 SGDLS and CDR2 YYNGEE. CDR3 size: 16 residues. The ends lost 0 bases at V and 2 bases at J; junction bases unmatched: 3. CDR3 sequence reads: CASSVGTSGNTGELFF. The DNA of the CDR3 is TGTGCCAGCAGCGTAGGCACTAGCGGTAACACCGGGGAGCTGTTTTTT.

The chain combines TRBV25-1 with TRBJ2-5; 7 positions agree with TRBD2. The CDR3 consists of 14 residues. Trimming took 8 bases from V and 5 from J; bases not matched to a gene: 11. The germline gives CDR1 MGHDK, CDR2 SYGVNS. The CDR3 reads CASAPRGGMETQYF. In DNA, the CDR3 is TGTGCCAGCGCCCCAAGGGGAGGGATGGAGACCCAGTACTTC.

V usage is TRBV5-4 and J usage is TRBJ1-2; no reliable D call. The V gene's germline CDR1 is SGHNT and CDR2 YYREEE (reference sequence). The ends were cut back, 0 bases at V and 0 bases at J, with 6 bases in the middle. This CDR3 region has 14 residues. In DNA form, the CDR3 reads TGTGCCAGCAGCTTGGCCGGAGCTAACTATGGCTACACCTTC. Its protein product is CASSLAGANYGYTF.

V usage is TRBV29-1 and J usage is TRBJ1-2; perhaps TRBD1 as D (5 bases). The V gene's germline CDR1 is SQVTM and CDR2 ANQGSEA. CDR3 length equals 10 residues. V was clipped by 5 bases and J by 5 bases, with 6 bases between them. CDR3 region: CSVSGYGYTF. The DNA for the CDR3 is TGCAGCGTTTCAGGGTATGGCTACACCTTC.

This chain links TRBV7-7 with TRBJ2-1; the match to TRBD1 covers 9 bases. V shed 5 bases, J shed 9 bases, and the junction held 14 bases outside the gene matches. The CDR3 has 16 amino acids. The germline CDR1 and CDR2 sequences are SSHAT and FNYEAQ (reference sequence). The CDR3 reads CASSVLTGTGLTEQFF. In DNA form, the CDR3 reads TGTGCCAGCAGCGTACTTACCGGGACAGGGCTGACTGAGCAGTTCTTC.

This rearrangement joins TRBV9 to TRBJ2-2; 7 nucleotides line up with TRBD1. The CDR3 runs 16 residues. Germline V CDR1 and CDR2: SGDLS, YYNGEE. The trim removed 3 bases at V and 3 bases at J, leaving 8 bases unmatched. In DNA form, the CDR3 reads TGTGCCAGCAGCGCCGACAGGGTAGTGGACACCGGGGAGCTGTTTTTT. This sequence encodes CASSADRVVDTGELFF.

The V gene is TRBV28, the J gene TRBJ1-2; TRBD1 is a possible D gene (6 bases). The CDR3 has 15 amino acids. CDR1 and CDR2 (germline): MDHEN, SYDVKM. Trimming left V 5 bases short and J 4 bases short, with 17 bases between. In DNA, the CDR3 is TGTGCCAGCAGTCCCCAGGGGTTTTGGGGCTATGGCTACACCTTC. Its translation: CASSPQGFWGYGYTF.

The rearrangement joins TRBV7-9 to TRBJ1-2, with 10 bases identical to TRBD1. In germline, CDR1 is SEHNR, CDR2 FQNEAQ (reference sequence). J lost 3 bases, V lost 3 bases, and 10 bases had no gene match. This CDR3 has 17 residues. This chain's CDR3 is CASSLGDRGEGHYGYTF. CDR3 nucleotides: TGTGCCAGCAGCTTGGGGGACAGGGGAGAGGGTCACTATGGCTACACCTTC.

The chain couples TRBV11-2 to TRBJ2-1; D is ambiguous. Germline V CDR1 and CDR2: SGHAT, FQNNGV. CDR3 length equals 18 residues. Trimming took off 3 bases at V and 0 bases at J, with 18 bases between the two ends. The CDR3 protein is CASSFFRGITSSYNEQFF. CDR3 bases: TGTGCCAGCAGCTTTTTCCGTGGTATAACCAGCTCCTACAATGAGCAGTTCTTC.

V is TRBV10-3 and J is TRBJ2-1; 7 nucleotides agree with TRBD2. Per germline, CDR1 ENHRY and CDR2 SYGVKD. The CDR3 is 14 amino acids. J gave up 4 bases and V 5 bases, and 5 bases lay outside the gene matches. CDR3 loop: CAISTGGSYNEQFF. The CDR3 bases are TGTGCCATCAGTACGGGAGGATCTTACAATGAGCAGTTCTTC.